A single TCR beta chain is shown here with its context. This sample was included in a study of blood T cell repertoires in COVID-19. Overall study context: Both acute and convalescent COVID-19 samples were obtained from the United States, Italy and Spain.

The V end lost 3 bases, the J end lost 5 bases, and 7 bases lay between the germline ends. The CDR3 totals 13 residues. Looked up from germline, CDR1 is LGHDT and CDR2 is YNNKEL (reference sequence). Only in-frame clones appear in the TCRdb table, and some are missing; sequencing was by immunoSEQ multiplex PCR. The sample yields fewer than 140,000 clones, roughly two thirds seen once. This chain uses TRBV3-1 (or the pseudogene TRBV3-2) with TRBJ1-4; the D gene is possibly TRBD1 (6 bases). Sample: peripheral blood. The sequence came from a human donor with acute or convalescent COVID-19. The donor label of this sample is uncertain. CDR3 amino acids: CASSQRGNEKLFF. CDR3 sequence (DNA): TGTGCCAGCAGCCAGAGGGGGAATGAAAAACTGTTTTTT.